This T cell receptor beta chain appears in the sequencing data of a study of shared clonotypes between healthy human individuals. TCRdb's copy holds only in-frame clones and misses some; the assay was immunoSEQ multiplex PCR. The top ten hold less than 0.55% of the sample, which has 1.5 million to 1.9 million clones, approximately 98% seen once. Worth noting for this clone: The target antigen is unknown.

Study-wide points: Clonotypes shared by all four sorted-subset donors had higher generation probabilities than non-shared clonotypes. Shared across a few donors were 4% to 5% of the naive CD4 clonotypes.

The J segment lost 5 bases and the V segment lost 11 bases, leaving 11 bases of the junction unmatched. The length of the CDR3 is 13 residues. Germline CDR1 MNHNY, CDR2 SVGAGI (reference sequence). The source of this sequence is a man younger than 45 in good health. Sequenced material: naive CD4+ T cells sorted from blood. Subset given: CD45RA+ positively selected. This sequence joins TRBV6-6 and TRBJ1-2; 7 positions match TRBD1. For the CDR3, the DNA is TGTGCCGTCGAACAGGGGTCGGCGTATGGCTACACCTTC. Protein product: CAVEQGSAYGYTF.